This entry is about one T cell receptor (beta chain). The antigen remains undetermined. These data originate in a study of cytomegalovirus exposure and HLA in healthy donors. About the study: The same platform was used for the 120 validation repertoires and the 650 to 800 first-cohort repertoires, a later analysis reported.

It was the roughly 120-subject validation cohort, separate from the approximately 700-subject first cohort, to which the donors belonged. Generated by immunoSEQ multiplex PCR, the TCRdb table keeps only in-frame clones and is missing some. Of roughly 140,000 clones in the sample, around nine tenths were seen once. With 3 bases clipped from V and 8 bases from J, the junction kept 8 bases outside the gene matches. CDR3 length: 15 amino acids. Per germline, CDR1 KGHSH and CDR2 LQKENI. Study conclusions and caveats: Many donors carried some public TCRs, although rarity characterized most TCR sequences.

This TCR derives from a woman under 30 in good health and CMV-seropositive. The sample comprised PBMCs. This chain links TRBV18 with TRBJ2-1, with TRBD2 identical over 9 bases. CDR3 amino acids: CASSPPSGITDEQFF. In nucleotides, the CDR3 is TGTGCCAGCTCACCCCCTAGCGGGATAACCGATGAGCAGTTCTTC.